This T cell receptor beta chain was sequenced for a study of CD8 T cells in Susac syndrome. Whole-study results and caveats: The CD4+ T cell repertoires, which came from Susac syndrome patients, showed no sign of clonal expansion.

This CDR3 is built from 14 residues. V dropped 0 bases and J dropped 7 bases, with 11 bases sitting between them. From germline, CDR1 is KGHDR and CDR2 SFDVKD. An input of roughly 0.5 to 1 ug of RNA was subjected to reverse transcription using random hexamers. Amplification of TCR beta CDR3 by immunoSEQ multiplex PCR spanned 54 Vbeta and 13 Jbeta. TCRdb re-called the immunoSEQ multiplex PCR reads through MiXCR, storing one row per CDR3 protein. The sample shows roughly 160,000 distinct CDR3 sequences, roughly 95% of them seen only once. Points on this clonotype: Its antigen remains unidentified.

Definite or probable Susac syndrome was diagnosed using recently defined diagnostic criteria. The clonotype comes from a human donor with Susac syndrome. The chain is built from TRBV24-1 and TRBJ2-5; D is unresolved. The material sequenced was CD4+ T cells from PBMCs. The CDR3 reads CATSDLRDLGTQYF. CDR3 bases: TGTGCCACCAGTGATTTGAGGGATCTCGGGACCCAGTACTTC.